These 15 T cell receptor beta chains were sequenced from one sample in a study of T cells in Graves' hyperthyroidism and ophthalmopathy. Amplification targeted TCR beta CDR3 regions from RNA transcripts. In the first-round RT-PCR of the TCR CDR3, the HTBI primer set was used. One entry per CDR3 protein results from TCRdb running MiXCR on the multiplex PCR reads. The sample holds under 250,000 distinct CDR3 sequences; 17% are singletons and the top ten take roughly 50%. Sequencing was performed on blood. The receptors come from a man over 45 with Graves' hyperthyroidism.

This clonotype appeared many times. The chain employs TRBV27 and TRBJ2-1, with D unresolved. Germline V gives CDR1 MNHEY, CDR2 SMNVEV (reference sequence). Trimming removed 5 bases from V and 2 bases from J, with 10 bases in between. The CDR3 has 14 amino acids. CDR3 DNA: TGTGCCAGCAGTCCCCTGGGGACCTACAATGAGCAGTTCTTC. Its translation is CASSPLGTYNEQFF.

This clonotype was seen ten or more times. This CDR3 reads CASSWPGLAGSTDTQYF. The DNA for the CDR3 is TGTGCCAGCAGCTGGCCTGGACTAGCGGGGAGCACAGATACGCAGTATTTT. The rearrangement uses TRBV11-3 and TRBJ2-3, with 12 bases identical to TRBD2. The CDR3 is made up of 17 amino acids. The V gene end was trimmed by 4 bases and the J gene end by 0 bases; junction bases not matched to a gene: 5. From germline, CDR1 is SGHNT and CDR2 YENEEA.

The sample holds many counts of this clonotype. The chain couples TRBV7-6 to TRBJ2-7; the D call may be TRBD1 or TRBD2 (5 bases each). The CDR3 has 13 amino acids. CDR1 is SGHVS, CDR2 FNYEAQ, per germline. V was pared by 0 bases and J by 7 bases, with 10 bases between. CDR3 DNA sequence: TGTGCCAGCAGCTTAGCCGGGGACGATGAGCAGTACTTC. It codes for CASSLAGDDEQYF.

This clonotype was seen at least ten times. V usage is TRBV6-1 and J usage is TRBJ2-7; D possibly corresponds to TRBD1 (6 bases). Germline CDR1 and CDR2: MNHNS and SASEGT. This CDR3 is 13 amino acids long. Trimming cost V 10 bases and J 2 bases, with 15 bases left between them. CDR3 nucleotides: TGTGCCACCGGACAGAGACGCACCTACGAGCAGTACTTC. Amino acids: CATGQRRTYEQYF.

The V call is TRBV3-1, the J call TRBJ2-7, with TRBD2 matching 10 bases. CDR1 and CDR2 from the germline V gene are LGHDT and YNNKEL (reference sequence). The CDR3 is 15 residues long. The J segment lost 9 bases and the V segment lost 4 bases, leaving 12 bases of the junction unmatched. CDR3: CASSPALAGRTGQYF. In DNA form, the CDR3 reads TGTGCCAGCAGCCCGGCACTAGCGGGGCGGACTGGGCAGTACTTC.

This clonotype was found many times. V usage is TRBV9 and J usage is TRBJ2-1, with TRBD2 identical over 10 bases. Germline loops: CDR1 SGDLS, CDR2 YYNGEE. Germline trimming cut 3 bases from V and 10 bases from J; bases unmatched to any gene: 10. The length of the CDR3 is 15 residues. The chain's CDR3 is CASSAPEREGREQFF. The CDR3 DNA sequence: TGTGCCAGCAGCGCGCCAGAGCGGGAGGGCCGAGAGCAGTTCTTC.

To note about this clonotype: This clone may be a read error of a much larger clone one base away. The chain is built from TRBV7-2 and TRBJ1-5, with a possible D match to TRBD1 (6 bases). Trimming pared 4 bases from V and 6 bases from J, leaving 16 bases between. Germline V CDR1 and CDR2: SGHTA, FQGNSA. The CDR3 is 15 residues long. The chain's CDR3 is CASSWKRGHSQPQHF. The CDR3 DNA sequence: TGTGCCAGCAGCTGGAAACGGGGGCATAGTCAGCCCCAGCATTTT.

This clonotype was detected only a few times. The V and J genes are TRBV18 and TRBJ2-7, with D perhaps TRBD1 (6 bases). V lost 0 bases and J 6 bases, leaving 9 bases between the germline ends. The CDR3 loop spans 13 amino acids. Germline-derived CDR1 and CDR2 are KGHSH and LQKENI. DNA for the CDR3: TGTGCCAGCTCACCACCGGGGGCTAGCGAGCAGTACTTC. Its translation: CASSPPGASEQYF.

This clonotype was counted between two and nine times. The chain combines TRBV4-2 with TRBJ2-1; TRBD2 aligns across 11 bases. CDR3 length equals 17 residues. V gave up 2 bases and J gave up 4 bases; unmatched junction bases: 7. Germline lookup yields CDR1 LGHNA and CDR2 YNFKEQ. The DNA for the CDR3 is TGTGCCAGCAGCCAACACAGACTAGCGGGACAATACAATGAGCAGTTCTTC. This translates into CASSQHRLAGQYNEQFF.

This clonotype showed up just a few times. The J gene is TRBJ2-3, the V gene TRBV12-3 or TRBV12-4; no reliable D call. This CDR3 is built from 13 residues. With 7 bases removed from V and 5 bases from J, the gap between germline ends came to 13 bases. CDR3 DNA sequence: TGTGCCAGCACCCCCGGGTTGGGAGATACGCAGTATTTT. Translation gives CASTPGLGDTQYF.

This clonotype was found a few times. A read error is possible here, since a much larger clone lies one base away. The chain recombines TRBV2 with TRBJ2-1, with 11 positions matching TRBD2. V lost 7 bases and J lost 2; bases outside the gene matches: 4. This CDR3 spans 15 amino acids. Germline V gives CDR1 SNHLY, CDR2 FYNNEI. Written as DNA, the CDR3 is TGTGCCAGCACCTTAGCGGGAGGGCCCTACAATGAGCAGTTCTTC. This encodes CASTLAGGPYNEQFF. Filled out from reference TRBV2 and TRBJ2-1, the complete variable domain reads EPEVTQTPSHQVTQMGQEVILRCVPISNHLYFYWYRQILGQKVEFLVSFYNNEISEKSEIFDDQFSVERPDGSNFTLKIRSTKLEDSAMYFCASTLAGGPYNEQFFGPGTRLTVL.

V usage is TRBV6-2 or TRBV6-3 and J usage is TRBJ1-5; 9 bases are a match to TRBD1. The CDR3 runs 14 residues. J gave up 10 bases and V 6 bases, and 10 bases lay outside the gene matches. Germline-derived CDR1 and CDR2 are MNHEY and SVGEGT. The CDR3 region has the DNA TGTGCCAGCAGCCTCCAACAGGGGGCCCTACCCCAGCATTTT. Its translation is CASSLQQGALPQHF.

This clonotype appeared many times. V usage is TRBV11-2 and J usage is TRBJ2-1; perhaps TRBD2 as D (6 bases). CDR3 size: 13 residues. Germline lookup yields CDR1 SGHAT and CDR2 FQNNGV. V was pared by 1 base and J by 6 bases, with 7 bases between. CDR3 in amino acids: CASSLGLVNEQFF. The CDR3 DNA follows: TGTGCCAGCAGCTTAGGACTAGTCAATGAGCAGTTCTTC.

This clonotype was seen repeatedly, ten times or more. The chain couples TRBV5-1 to TRBJ1-2; 7 nucleotides match TRBD1. With V trimmed by 2 bases and J by 6 bases, 7 bases remained unmatched. CDR3 length equals 14 residues. Germline V CDR1 and CDR2: SGHRS, YFSETQ. The CDR3 is CASSLGQGGDGYTF. The DNA of the CDR3 is TGCGCCAGCAGCTTAGGTCAAGGGGGCGATGGCTACACCTTC.

This clonotype was picked up many times. This chain uses TRBV28 with TRBJ1-1; tentatively, D is TRBD1 (6 bases). Trimming removed 6 bases from V and 4 bases from J, with 15 bases in between. CDR3 length: 14 residues. Germline loops: CDR1 MDHEN, CDR2 SYDVKM. The CDR3 nucleotides are TGTGCCAGCAGCCTCTCTCAGGGGAGCACTGAAGCTTTCTTT. Translation: CASSLSQGSTEAFF.